The clone carrying this T cell receptor (beta chain) was seen only a few times. The data belong to a study of neoadjuvant anti-PD-1 for oral cavity cancer. About the study: Non-progressing patients received a fourth nivolumab dose near day 43, then surgery on days 50-56.

V trimming: 1 base; J trimming: 6 bases; junction bases outside the gene matches: 4. The CDR3 length is 16 residues. Germline V gives CDR1 LGHNA, CDR2 YNFKEQ. Clones were sequenced by immunoSEQ multiplex PCR, and TCRdb holds only the in-frame ones, with some missing. The sample has under 25,000 clones, around 26% seen once. Time point: after neoadjuvant nivolumab, at surgical resection. These oral cavity squamous cell carcinomas were HPV-negative and locally advanced. The source was tumor tissue, collected after nivolumab (anti-PD-1) treatment. V and J are TRBV4-2 and TRBJ2-1, with 12 bases aligning to TRBD2. The receptor was isolated from a person aged 40-85 years with oral cavity squamous cell carcinoma. The DNA of the CDR3 is TGTGCCAGCAGCCAAGGGGCTAGCGGGGGGGGCAATGAGCAGTTCTTC. This gives the protein CASSQGASGGGNEQFF.